This section outlines one TCR beta chain sequence together with its context. What antigen it recognizes has not been identified. No clone much larger than this one lies a single base away; base qualities are absent. This sample is drawn from a study of identical twins (dated by TCRdb to about 2016). For the study in its entirety: To test whether fetal clonotypes persist, the study used deep sequencing on TCR alpha and beta repertoires from monozygotic twins, unrelated adults of various ages, and cord blood. Replicate twin experiments were performed at different times using different library preparation protocols to rule out contamination.

Libraries were prepared through 5' RACE. Instrument on record: Illumina HiSeq 2000. Template switching introduced a universal primer binding site; the final cDNA contained a unique molecular identifier, enabling accurate counting of TCR cDNA molecules. First-strand cDNA for TCR alpha and beta chains was synthesized from specific primers in the conserved constant-segment region. To control for contamination, every cDNA library was double barcoded, receiving both a SMART-Mk sample barcode and Illumina barcodes. TruSeq adapter sequences and Illumina sample barcodes were added in two successive PCR steps. The TCR alpha and beta cDNA libraries were sequenced on the Illumina HiSeq platform using custom primers. From the authors' description of their analysis: MiGEC processed the raw reads to extract unique molecular identifiers, while MiXCR was used to determine the CDR3 positions. For each individual, recombination models were inferred using an EM algorithm with the repgenHMM and IGoR tools. Shared clonotypes were analyzed with the tcR package in R, and sharing was normalized by the product of cloneset sizes. To study raw recombination free of thymic and clonal selection effects, out-of-frame nonproductive sequences were analyzed. The public reads were reprocessed in TCRdb via fastp at Q25 and MiXCR, keeping in-frame beta chains. Rows merge per CDR3 protein into single entries with the most common DNA and genes. TCRdb's processing, not the authors' own work, is the source of the V and J calls. The sample table contains 400,000 to 500,000 distinct CDR3 sequences; only one count was recorded for about 18% of them. More than 10% of the sample belongs to the ten largest clones.

V sheds 3 bases and J sheds 2 bases, leaving 12 bases between their ends. In the germline V gene, CDR1 corresponds to SGDLS and CDR2 to YYNGEE. Spanning cysteine to phenylalanine, the CDR3 consists of 14 amino acids. Only the CDR3 portion is preserved as DNA: 42 bases, with reading frame beginning at the first base. The study at large found these results: Compared with coincidental sharing between unrelated individuals, out-of-frame TCR alpha sequences shared between twins had an excess of sequences with low generation probability. Zero-insertion analyses could be partly confounded by invariant T cells such as MAIT and iNKT, though diverse VJ usage argued against such confounding for most clonotypes. Conclusions relied on cross-sectional statistical analysis, since the same donors could not be followed over many years. In monozygotic twins, out-of-frame TCR alpha sharing was systematically underestimated by recombination models, although the models agreed with sharing between unrelated individuals. Fewer insertions were carried by abundant cord blood beta clonotypes; a weaker similar trend was observed in young adult naive repertoires, while no such trend was observed in memory repertoires. The excess sharing between twins in beta out-of-frame sequences was weaker because fewer shared sequences reduced the signal-to-noise ratio.

All donors were healthy Caucasians. The study also sequenced three unrelated non-twin adults: a male aged 18 to 29, a male aged 50 to 59 and a female aged 50 to 59. Using Miltenyi CD45RO+ enrichment and human naive T-cell isolation kits, memory (CD45RO+) and naive T cells were isolated from PBMC. Sequenced material: naive T cells sorted from blood. Interpreted using the paper, the cell subset or site label stands for: cells isolated with a human naive T-cell isolation kit. Recombination linked TRBV9 to TRBJ2-7; the D gene cannot be named for sure. This TCR was sampled from a man aged 50-60 years in good health. The DNA sequence reads TGTGCCAGCAGCGCCACCGGGTCCCCCTACGAGCAGTACTTC. The translation is CASSATGSPYEQYF.